This passage covers 4 T cell receptor beta chains from one sample sequenced in a study of cytomegalovirus exposure and HLA in healthy donors. Sequencing used immunoSEQ multiplex PCR; TCRdb keeps in-frame clones, though not all of them. The sample contains approximately 120,000 clones, more than 70% of which appear only once. The source material was PBMCs. All receptors come from a woman between 18 and 29 years old in good health and CMV-seronegative.

V and J are TRBV18 and TRBJ2-7; D is uncertain. CDR1 KGHSH and CDR2 LQKENI come from the germline V gene. The ends were cut back, 0 bases at V and 0 bases at J, with 3 bases in the middle. This CDR3 contains 13 residues. The CDR3 is CASSPPYSYEQYF. The DNA of the CDR3 is TGTGCCAGCTCACCACCCTACTCCTACGAGCAGTACTTC.

The rearrangement links TRBV9 to TRBJ2-2; D remains unclear. CDR1 is SGDLS and CDR2 is YYNGEE in the germline V gene. This CDR3 spans 15 amino acids. Trimming removed 0 bases at V and 1 base at J, with 7 bases between. The CDR3 spells CASSVGPGNTGELFF. The CDR3, as DNA: TGTGCCAGCAGCGTAGGTCCAGGGAACACCGGGGAGCTGTTTTTT.

This clone was recorded only once. The J gene is TRBJ1-1, the V gene TRBV27; no definite D call. The CDR3 loop spans 13 amino acids. The ends were cut back, 7 bases at V and 5 bases at J, with 14 bases in the middle. Germline V gene data show CDR1 as MNHEY and CDR2 as SMNVEV (reference sequence). CDR3: CASTTPRGTEAFF. The CDR3 DNA reads TGTGCCAGCACCACGCCGCGCGGTACTGAAGCTTTCTTT.

V is TRBV10-3 and J is TRBJ2-5; D gene uncertain. Germline-derived CDR1 and CDR2 are ENHRY and SYGVKD. The CDR3 covers 13 residues. Trimming stripped 3 bases from V and 2 bases from J, with 7 bases between. DNA for the CDR3: TGTGCCATCAGTGACGAGGTTCAAGAGACCCAGTACTTC. Protein sequence: CAISDEVQETQYF.